The next 7 T cell receptor beta chains were all read from a single sample in a study of molecular identifiers for immune sequencing clone quantification. TCRdb reprocessed the PCR reads with MiXCR, giving one entry per CDR3 protein. This table has 490,000 or so distinct CDR3 sequences, roughly 24% appearing once. Sequencing was done on a sample of naive CD8+ T cells from blood, with Jurkat cell RNA spiked in. Specified subset: FACS-sorted CD8+CD4-CCR7+CD45RA+ naive T cells. Receptors were obtained from a human donor in good health. Some libraries in this study had Jurkat cell RNA spiked in.

This clonotype was detected a few times. The chain links TRBV28 to TRBJ2-5; the match to TRBD2 covers 9 bases. Trimming cost V 2 bases and J 5 bases; bases outside gene matches: 12. Germline-derived CDR1 and CDR2 are MDHEN and SYDVKM. This CDR3 is 17 amino acids long. The CDR3 DNA is TGTGCCAGCAGTTTACCCCCGTTGGCGGGAGGGCGGGAGACCCAGTACTTC. Translating it yields CASSLPPLAGGRETQYF.

V and J are TRBV7-9 and TRBJ2-7; D is ambiguous. Trimming took off 1 base at V and 5 bases at J, with 15 bases between the two ends. This CDR3 region has 15 residues. Germline V CDR1 and CDR2: SEHNR, FQNEAQ (reference sequence). The CDR3, as DNA: TGTGCCAGCAGCTTAGTAGTTGGTCAATCGGACGAGCAGTACTTC. This translates into CASSLVVGQSDEQYF. Variable domain in full (rest from reference TRBV7-9 and TRBJ2-7): DTGVSQNPRHKITKRGQNVTFRCDPISEHNRLYWYRQTLGQGPEFLTYFQNEAQLEKSRLLSDRFSAERPKGSFSTLEIQRTEQGDSAMYLCASSLVVGQSDEQYFGPGTRLTVT.

This clonotype was counted only a few times. The chain uses TRBV5-4 and TRBJ2-3, with TRBD2 matching 9 bases. CDR3 size: 15 residues. Germline-derived CDR1 and CDR2 are SGHNT and YYREEE (reference sequence). Trimming removed 6 bases from V and 0 bases from J; junction bases left unmatched: 5. CDR3 in DNA: TGTGCCAGCATCCCAGCGGGGGGAAGCACAGATACGCAGTATTTT. This translates into CASIPAGGSTDTQYF.

The table lists this clonotype with a few counts. V usage is TRBV2 and J usage is TRBJ1-1, with 9 bases fitting TRBD1. The CDR3 is 16 residues long. Germline V CDR1 and CDR2: SNHLY, FYNNEI. The ends lost 2 bases at V and 7 bases at J; junction bases unmatched: 11. CDR3 loop: CASSEKSYGTGIEAFF. For the CDR3, the DNA is TGTGCCAGCAGTGAAAAAAGTTATGGGACAGGGATTGAAGCTTTCTTT. The full variable domain, in which reference TRBV2 and TRBJ1-1 provide the parts outside the CDR3, is EPEVTQTPSHQVTQMGQEVILRCVPISNHLYFYWYRQILGQKVEFLVSFYNNEISEKSEIFDDQFSVERPDGSNFTLKIRSTKLEDSAMYFCASSEKSYGTGIEAFFGQGTRLTVV.

The table lists this clonotype with many counts. A read error may account for a junction end that differs from germline. This rearrangement joins TRBV14 to TRBJ1-1; the D is unclear. Germline values: CDR1 SGHDN, CDR2 FVKESK. This CDR3 has 12 residues. The CDR3 coding sequence is TGCGCCAGCAGCCAAGATTCCACTGAAGCTTTCTTT. It is translated as CASSQDSTEAFF.

The chain has TRBV9 and TRBJ2-1; 7 bases fit TRBD2. The V gene end was trimmed by 3 bases and the J gene end by 1 base; junction bases not matched to a gene: 4. The CDR3 length is 15 residues. Germline V gives CDR1 SGDLS, CDR2 YYNGEE. CDR3 sequence (DNA): TGTGCCAGCAGCGAGGCGGGGGTTTCCTACAATGAGCAGTTCTTC. This sequence encodes CASSEAGVSYNEQFF.

A single count supports this clonotype. A much more abundant neighbour one base away suggests this may be a read error. The CDR3 does not end in the conserved phenylalanine or tryptophan, so this is likely a read error. The gene calls are TRBV6-5 and TRBJ2-2; D is possibly TRBD2 (5 bases). CDR3 length: 15 residues. V shed 3 bases and J shed 1 base, with 9 bases lying between them. CDR1 MNHEY and CDR2 SVGAGI come from the germline V gene. The DNA for the CDR3 is TGTGCCAGCAGTTATTACAGCGGGAACACCGGGGAGCTGTTTTGT. As protein: CASSYYSGNTGELFC.